What follows are 28 T cell receptor beta chains derived from one specimen sequenced in a study of regulatory T cells in long-lasting Graves disease. The time point is: newly diagnosed GD, antithyroid drugs for less than 3 months. RNA isolated from PBMCs was used to make the TCR library. Sequencing libraries for TCR beta were prepared with iRepertoire HTBI primers and Arm-PCR of CDR3 regions. TCRdb analysed the multiplex PCR reads with MiXCR anew, one entry per CDR3 protein. Of approximately 560,000 distinct CDR3 sequences in the sample, roughly a sixth were seen once. These same data were also listed under a study on T cells in Graves' hyperthyroidism and ophthalmopathy.

The specimen comprised peripheral blood mononuclear cells (PBMCs), sampled at new diagnosis, from a patient treated with antithyroid drugs. These TCRs come from a man younger than 35 with Graves disease.

V is TRBV20-1 and J is TRBJ1-6; perhaps TRBD1 as D (5 bases). Germline V gene sequence: CDR1 DFQATT, CDR2 SNEGSKA (reference sequence). V lost 6 bases and J lost 7, with 16 bases in between. The CDR3 consists of 14 residues. DNA of the CDR3: TGCAGTGCATCTCGTGGGGGGGGGAATTCACCCCTCCACTTT. Translation gives CSASRGGGNSPLHF.

This clonotype was counted between two and nine times. V and J are TRBV12-3 or TRBV12-4 and TRBJ2-3; D is ambiguous. V lost 5 bases to trimming and J lost 2 bases, with 17 bases between them. The CDR3 contains 16 residues. The CDR3 reads CASSPTRQTITDTQYF. The CDR3 DNA sequence: TGTGCCAGCAGTCCGACACGCCAGACAATCACAGATACGCAGTATTTT.

This clonotype was detected many times. The chain links TRBV2 to TRBJ2-5, with 8 nucleotides matching TRBD1. J lost 4 bases, V lost 9 bases, and 4 bases had no gene match. The CDR3 covers 12 residues. Germline values: CDR1 SNHLY, CDR2 FYNNEI. The DNA of the CDR3 is TGTGCCAGTCGGACAGGGAGAGAGACCCAGTACTTC. Residues: CASRTGRETQYF.

This clonotype was observed many times. The chain combines TRBV10-3 with TRBJ2-1; possible D gene TRBD2, 6 bases. Trimming took off 11 bases at V and 8 bases at J, with 19 bases between the two ends. The CDR3 length is 13 residues. Germline V gives CDR1 ENHRY, CDR2 SYGVKD. The CDR3 loop reads CASRGSNSDEQFF. The DNA of the CDR3 is TGTGCCTCCCGGGGGAGTAACTCGGATGAGCAGTTCTTC.

This rearrangement joins TRBV6-5 to TRBJ2-7; perhaps TRBD1 as D (6 bases). The CDR3 covers 13 residues. Trimming removed 2 bases from V and 2 bases from J, with 7 bases in between. Germline-derived CDR1 and CDR2 are MNHEY and SVGAGI. The CDR3 sequence is CASSYAGAYEQYF. CDR3 nucleotide sequence: TGTGCCAGCAGTTACGCAGGGGCCTACGAGCAGTACTTC.

This clonotype occurred a few times. The J gene is TRBJ2-1, the V gene TRBV6-1; possible D gene TRBD2, 6 bases. This CDR3 region has 15 residues. CDR1 MNHNS and CDR2 SASEGT come from the germline V gene. V lost 6 bases and J 1 base, leaving 13 bases between the germline ends. Here the CDR3 DNA reads TGTGCCAGCAGACCGGGACTCGCGTCCTACAATGAGCAGTTCTTC. Amino acid sequence: CASRPGLASYNEQFF.

This clonotype was picked up many times. This chain uses TRBV28 with TRBJ1-1; possibly TRBD1 for D (5 bases). The CDR3 totals 15 residues. V was cut by 4 bases and J by 5 bases, with 17 bases left in between. Germline values: CDR1 MDHEN, CDR2 SYDVKM. CDR3 coding DNA: TGTGCCAGCAGTTCATCCGGGGGATGGAAAACTGAAGCTTTCTTT. Its protein product is CASSSSGGWKTEAFF.

The V call is TRBV28, the J call TRBJ2-2, with TRBD1 matching over 8 bases. This CDR3 region has 15 residues. Unmatched junction bases numbered 6, after V lost 2 bases and J lost 7 bases. Germline V gene sequence: CDR1 MDHEN, CDR2 SYDVKM. CDR3 DNA sequence: TGTGCCAGCAGTTTAAATGGACAGGGAGTCGGGGAGCTGTTTTTT. Amino acids: CASSLNGQGVGELFF. The whole variable domain, remainder taken from reference TRBV28 and TRBJ2-2, is DVKVTQSSRYLVKRTGEKVFLECVQDMDHENMFWYRQDPGLGLRLIYFSYDVKMKEKGDIPEGYSVSREKKERFSLILESASTNQTSMYLCASSLNGQGVGELFFGEGSRLTVL.

At least ten counts were recorded for this clonotype. V is TRBV29-1 and J is TRBJ2-7, with D unclear. The CDR3 spans 14 residues. From germline, CDR1 is SQVTM and CDR2 ANQGSEA. V was shortened by 0 bases and J by 1 base, with 10 bases between the two germline ends. Here the CDR3 reads CSVEDRGVSYEQYF. The CDR3 DNA reads as TGCAGCGTTGAAGATCGTGGCGTTTCCTACGAGCAGTACTTC.

Comments on this clonotype: A far larger clone is just one base off, so this is likely a read error. The CDR3 here is CASSPPGAGVYNEQLF. DNA of the CDR3: TGTGCCAGCAGCCCTCCTGGGGCGGGAGTCTACAATGAGCAGCTCTTC. The gene calls are TRBV12-3 or TRBV12-4 and TRBJ2-4, with 7 bases aligning to TRBD2. This CDR3 has 16 residues.

The sample holds many counts of this clonotype. The chain joins TRBV12-3 or TRBV12-4 to TRBJ2-7; 8 nucleotides align to TRBD1. The CDR3 is made up of 14 amino acids. Germline trimming cut 7 bases from V and 4 bases from J; bases unmatched to any gene: 9. The CDR3 sequence is CASNLDREQYEQYF. Written as DNA, the CDR3 is TGTGCCAGCAACCTGGACAGGGAGCAATACGAGCAGTACTTC.

This clonotype appeared many times. This chain joins TRBV5-5 and TRBJ2-7, with TRBD1 matching over 8 bases. Germline V gene data show CDR1 as SGHKS and CDR2 as YYEKEE (reference sequence). The CDR3 loop spans 16 amino acids. The V gene end was trimmed by 3 bases and the J gene end by 3 bases; junction bases not matched to a gene: 11. The CDR3 is CASSYYPQGGLYEQYF. The DNA for the CDR3 is TGTGCCAGCAGCTACTACCCACAGGGGGGTCTCTACGAGCAGTACTTC.

This rearrangement joins TRBV5-6 to TRBJ2-7; maybe TRBD2 (5 bases). Germline lookup yields CDR1 SGHDT and CDR2 YYEEEE. The CDR3 spans 17 residues. The germline V and J ends were trimmed by 4 bases and 2 bases, with 22 bases remaining between them. CDR3 DNA sequence: TGTGCCAGCAGCGGACTGATCTCTGTGGAGGCGACCTACGAGCAGTACTTC. Translating it yields CASSGLISVEATYEQYF.

This clonotype was recorded a few times. This chain joins TRBV12-5 and TRBJ2-3; D is unclear. The CDR3 sequence is 15 residues long. The germline gives CDR1 LGHNT, CDR2 FRNRAP. V dropped 1 base and J dropped 0 bases, with 8 bases sitting between them. This CDR3 reads CASGLGDLSTDTQYF. The CDR3 coding sequence is TGTGCTAGTGGTTTGGGGGATCTGAGCACAGATACGCAGTATTTT.

This clonotype was seen more than once but under ten times. This chain connects TRBV10-3 to TRBJ2-2, with D unclear. The CDR3 loop spans 17 amino acids. Deletions cut 0 bases from V and 0 bases from J, with 11 bases between. Germline loops: CDR1 ENHRY, CDR2 SYGVKD. The CDR3 reads CAISESFISSNTGELFF. CDR3 bases: TGTGCCATCAGTGAGTCGTTTATTAGCTCGAACACCGGGGAGCTGTTTTTT.

This clonotype is deemed medium-sized. V gene TRBV12-3 or TRBV12-4 combines with J gene TRBJ2-7; D possibly corresponds to TRBD2 (6 bases). Trimming took 6 bases from V and 3 from J, leaving 18 bases between them. The length of the CDR3 is 15 residues. This CDR3 is CASSRWRDGLYEQYF. CDR3 nucleotide sequence: TGTGCCAGCAGCCGCTGGAGGGACGGGCTCTACGAGCAGTACTTC.

This clonotype was recorded at least ten times. CDR3 sequence: CSVEGLAGVGSGTDTQYF. DNA of the CDR3: TGCAGCGTTGAGGGACTAGCGGGAGTAGGCTCGGGCACAGATACGCAGTATTTT. The V and J genes are TRBV29-1 and TRBJ2-3; 14 positions agree with TRBD2. The CDR3 is 18 amino acids. The V and J ends lost 3 bases and 1 base, in that order; junction bases with no gene match: 9. CDR1 is SQVTM, CDR2 ANQGSEA, per germline.

The chain combines TRBV9 with TRBJ2-5, with 8 bases fitting TRBD2. The ends lost 3 bases at V and 1 base at J; junction bases unmatched: 5. In germline, CDR1 is SGDLS, CDR2 YYNGEE. There are 15 residues in the CDR3. The DNA of the CDR3 is TGTGCCAGCAGCGCCAGCGGGGGAATCCAAGAGACCCAGTACTTC. It yields the protein CASSASGGIQETQYF.

Many counts were recorded for this clonotype. The chain recombines TRBV27 with TRBJ2-1; 10 bases agree with TRBD2. Germline assignment: CDR1 MNHEY and CDR2 SMNVEV (reference sequence). CDR3 length: 15 residues. The junction had 8 bases not matched to a gene; V was cut back by 5 bases and J by 7 bases. In DNA, the CDR3 is TGTGCCAGCAGTCACGGGACTAGCGATGTGAATGAGCAGTTCTTC. Translating gives CASSHGTSDVNEQFF.

In its sample, this clonotype was seen a few times. V is TRBV10-3 and J is TRBJ2-1, with 11 bases lining up with TRBD2. The CDR3 spans 16 residues. J lost 7 bases, V lost 3 bases, and 8 bases had no gene match. Germline V gene data show CDR1 as ENHRY and CDR2 as SYGVKD. The CDR3 bases are TGTGCCATCAGTGACCCGACTAGCGGGAAGGAGAATGAGCAGTTCTTC. This translates into CAISDPTSGKENEQFF.

The sample holds many counts of this clonotype. The chain couples TRBV28 to TRBJ2-7, with 8 bases matching TRBD1. Trimming cost V 4 bases and J 0 bases; bases outside gene matches: 8. Germline-derived CDR1 and CDR2 are MDHEN and SYDVKM. The CDR3 is 16 amino acids. CDR3 protein: CASSSEDRASSYEQYF. The DNA for the CDR3 is TGTGCCAGCAGTTCCGAGGACAGGGCGTCCTCCTACGAGCAGTACTTC.

V gene TRBV10-3 combines with J gene TRBJ2-7, with 9 positions matching TRBD2. This CDR3 contains 15 residues. Germline values: CDR1 ENHRY, CDR2 SYGVKD. V lost 6 bases to trimming and J lost 5 bases; unmatched junction nucleotides: 11. As DNA, the CDR3 is TGTGCCATCAGCTCCCCTAGCGGGATAATCCACGAGCAGTACTTC. Its translation is CAISSPSGIIHEQYF.

This clonotype was seen at least ten times. This chain uses TRBV28 with TRBJ1-6; D unclear. With 5 bases removed from V and 8 bases from J, the gap between germline ends came to 13 bases. Germline CDR1 is MDHEN and CDR2 is SYDVKM. The CDR3 is made up of 14 amino acids. The CDR3 DNA sequence: TGTGCCAGCAGTCCCGTTACGGGGTATTCACCCCTCCACTTT. Encoded protein: CASSPVTGYSPLHF.

The chain links TRBV20-1 to TRBJ2-1, with 10 bases matching TRBD2. Germline V lookup: CDR1 DFQATT, CDR2 SNEGSKA (reference sequence). The J segment lost 4 bases and the V segment lost 1 base, leaving 7 bases of the junction unmatched. The CDR3 sequence is 16 residues long. The CDR3 nucleotides read TGCAGTGCTAGAGTTTTAGGACTAGCGGATTACAATGAGCAGTTCTTC. This gives the protein CSARVLGLADYNEQFF.

This clonotype showed up many times. The chain has TRBV28 and TRBJ2-1; 7 nucleotides align to TRBD2. The germline CDR1 and CDR2 sequences are MDHEN and SYDVKM. The junction had 4 bases not matched to a gene; V was cut back by 2 bases and J by 3 bases. The CDR3 spans 15 residues. This chain's CDR3 is CASSLTSDYYNEQFF. The CDR3, as DNA: TGTGCCAGCAGTTTAACTAGCGACTACTACAATGAGCAGTTCTTC.

This clonotype was counted many times. V is TRBV20-1 and J is TRBJ2-7; the match to TRBD2 covers 7 bases. J gave up 2 bases and V 0 bases, and 7 bases lay outside the gene matches. The CDR3 length is 15 residues. Germline V gene sequence: CDR1 DFQATT, CDR2 SNEGSKA (reference sequence). CDR3 in amino acids: CSARDPLAGTYEQYF. Written as DNA, the CDR3 is TGCAGTGCTAGAGATCCGTTAGCGGGTACCTACGAGCAGTACTTC.

This clonotype appeared many times. The V and J genes are TRBV7-9 and TRBJ2-2; 8 bases map to TRBD1. The CDR3 runs to 16 residues. Germline V gives CDR1 SEHNR, CDR2 FQNEAQ (reference sequence). The V segment lost 4 bases and the J segment 7 bases; nucleotides outside the gene matches: 11. CDR3 coding DNA: TGTGCCAGCAGCTCCATTACAGCAGGGGGCTTCGGGGAGCTGTTTTTT. This gives the protein CASSSITAGGFGELFF.

The chain couples TRBV5-8 to TRBJ2-2; TRBD2 matches 7 bases. V dropped 4 bases and J dropped 5; count of bases not matched to a gene: 17. This CDR3 has 18 amino acids. Germline lookup yields CDR1 SGHTS and CDR2 YDEGEE. CDR3 loop: CASSPTRGLGGPTGELFF. CDR3 sequence (DNA): TGTGCCAGCAGCCCTACCCGGGGCTTGGGAGGGCCGACCGGGGAGCTGTTTTTT.